The 24 T cell receptor beta chains presented below share a single source sample, sequenced in a study of human CD8 memory T cell subsets (dated by TCRdb to about 2020). This sample was sequenced with a NextSeq 550. A Human TCR Profiling Kit was used to prepare UMI-labeled 5' RACE TCRbeta libraries. Following reprocessing of the reads by TCRdb, the data hold one row per CDR3 protein sequence and no DNA is available. This sample's table lists under 6,000 distinct CDR3 sequences. The leading ten clones occupy less than 35% of the sample. Sequences were obtained from CD8+ effector memory T cells (TEM) sorted from PBMCs. The cell subset or site label for this specimen denotes: effector memory CD8 T cells, CCR7- CD45RO+ CD95+. The receptors were sampled from a human donor in good health.

The V gene is TRBV12-3 or TRBV12-4, the J gene TRBJ2-1; absent DNA, TCRdb's TRBD1 call cannot be checked. This CDR3 spans 13 amino acids. The chain's CDR3 is CASGQGTYNEQFF.

The CDR3 loop reads CASILGQGVKQPQHF. The rearrangement joins TRBV7-6 to TRBJ1-5; TCRdb's D gene call, TRBD1, goes unchecked for lack of DNA. Germline assignment: CDR1 SGHVS and CDR2 FNYEAQ. This CDR3 is 15 amino acids long.

V usage is TRBV5-1 and J usage is TRBJ2-1; the TRBD1 assignment by TCRdb is unverifiable without DNA. The germline gives CDR1 SGHRS, CDR2 YFSETQ. This CDR3 is 14 amino acids long. The chain's CDR3 is CASSLGTNSQKQFF.

This chain uses TRBV11-1 with TRBJ2-1. The CDR3 runs to 12 residues. Germline V CDR1 and CDR2: SGHAT, FQDESV (reference sequence). The chain's CDR3 is CASSFGYNEQFF.

This clonotype is labeled medium-sized based on frequency. This sequence joins TRBV20-1 and TRBJ2-7. The CDR3 contains 14 residues. The V gene's germline CDR1 is DFQATT and CDR2 SNEGSKA (reference sequence). This CDR3 reads CSARYGVSFDEQYF.

This clonotype is labeled medium-sized based on frequency. The chain joins TRBV13 to TRBJ2-3; TCRdb calls TRBD2, which cannot be checked without DNA. Germline CDR1 is PRHDT and CDR2 is FYEKMQ (reference sequence). The CDR3 consists of 13 residues. CDR3 amino acids: CASSPALTDTQYF.

J is TRBJ1-1 and V is TRBV7-9; TCRdb gives TRBD1 as the D gene, but with no DNA this cannot be confirmed. The length of the CDR3 is 12 residues. The germline gives CDR1 SEHNR, CDR2 FQNEAQ (reference sequence). The CDR3: CASSSRGTEAFF.

V gene TRBV12-3 or TRBV12-4 combines with J gene TRBJ2-7. This CDR3 is 12 amino acids long. The chain's CDR3 is CASSSWGYEQYF.

The V gene is TRBV2, the J gene TRBJ2-3. The CDR3 is 15 amino acids. Per the germline V gene, CDR1 is SNHLY and CDR2 is FYNNEI. The chain's CDR3 is CASSQKGSRTDTQYF.

The chain combines TRBV6-2 or TRBV6-3 with TRBJ2-1. The CDR3 length is 13 residues. Germline V gene data show CDR1 as MNHEY and CDR2 as SVGEGT. CDR3 residues: CASSYGYSNEQFF.

Measured by frequency, this clonotype is large. V usage is TRBV27 and J usage is TRBJ1-3; TCRdb indicates TRBD1, and absent DNA this call remains unverified. The CDR3 consists of 16 residues. Germline V gene lookup returns CDR1 MNHEY and CDR2 SMNVEV (reference sequence). The CDR3 loop is CASSFQGLRGGNTIYF.

CDR3 in amino acids: CATSDPGTSGIYNEQFF. J is TRBJ2-1 and V is TRBV24-1; the TCRdb call, TRBD2, lacks DNA for checking. Germline loops: CDR1 KGHDR, CDR2 SFDVKD. The CDR3 totals 17 residues.

The genes are TRBV14 and TRBJ2-5; the TRBD1 assignment by TCRdb is unverifiable without DNA. CDR1 and CDR2 (germline): SGHDN, FVKESK. The CDR3 extends over 15 amino acids. CDR3 sequence reads: CASSHRDRAQETQYF.

The chain joins TRBV20-1 to TRBJ2-7; the D gene TCRdb calls, TRBD2, cannot be checked with no DNA. The CDR3 totals 15 residues. Germline V gene lookup returns CDR1 DFQATT and CDR2 SNEGSKA (reference sequence). The CDR3 loop is CSARGGTSGDYEQYF.

The CDR3 spells CASVRFGQGPQETQYF. The chain recombines TRBV21-1 with TRBJ2-5; lacking DNA, the TRBD1 call made by TCRdb goes unchecked. TRBV21-1 is described as a pseudogene. The CDR3 sequence is 16 residues long.

V is TRBV20-1 and J is TRBJ2-5; the TCRdb call, TRBD1, lacks DNA for checking. This CDR3 spans 16 amino acids. The germline V gene encodes CDR1 DFQATT and CDR2 SNEGSKA (reference sequence). CDR3 sequence reads: CSARGTDAGVRETQYF.

The chain combines TRBV6-4 with TRBJ2-3; TCRdb's assignment of TRBD2 cannot be checked, as there is no DNA. Germline assignment: CDR1 MRHNA and CDR2 SNTAGT. The length of the CDR3 is 15 residues. CDR3 in amino acids: CASSESGGSTDTQYF.

This rearrangement joins TRBV4-1 to TRBJ2-7. The germline gives CDR1 MGHRA, CDR2 YSYEKL. The CDR3 is 11 amino acids. The CDR3 sequence is CASSQDNEQYF.

The rearrangement uses TRBV19 and TRBJ2-1; as DNA is missing, the TRBD2 call by TCRdb cannot be tested. The CDR3 is made up of 15 amino acids. Germline CDR1 is LNHDA and CDR2 is SQIVND (reference sequence). CDR3 sequence: CASSQGLAGYNEQFF.

CDR3 amino acids: CASSSGPGVDTQYF. The rearrangement joins TRBV11-2 to TRBJ2-3; TCRdb picks TRBD1, but there is no DNA to check that call. This CDR3 is 14 amino acids long. The germline V gene encodes CDR1 SGHAT and CDR2 FQNNGV. The variable domain in full, with the rest retrieved from reference TRBV11-2 and TRBJ2-3, is EAGVAQSPRYKIIEKRQSVAFWCNPISGHATLYWYQQILGQGPKLLIQFQNNGVVDDSQLPKDRFSAERLKGVDSTLKIQPAKLEDSAVYLCASSSGPGVDTQYFGPGTRLTVL.

The chain employs TRBV5-8 and TRBJ2-1. The CDR3 runs to 15 residues. Germline V gives CDR1 SGHTS, CDR2 YDEGEE. The CDR3: CASSLLAATIIEQFF.

This chain links TRBV6-5 with TRBJ2-2; absent DNA, TCRdb's TRBD2 call cannot be checked. The CDR3 consists of 17 residues. CDR1 MNHEY and CDR2 SVGAGI come from the germline V gene. Here the CDR3 reads CASSSLTSTENTGELFF.

Judged by frequency, this clonotype is medium-sized (0.01 to 0.1%). The chain couples TRBV15 to TRBJ1-4; there is no DNA to check the TCRdb D call of TRBD1. This CDR3 comprises 18 residues. Germline V CDR1 and CDR2: LNHNV, YYDKDF (reference sequence). The CDR3 reads CATKGWTGELATNEKLFF.

V usage is TRBV9 and J usage is TRBJ1-5; TCRdb's assignment of TRBD1 cannot be checked, as there is no DNA. Germline V gene sequence: CDR1 SGDLS, CDR2 YYNGEE. The CDR3 is 14 amino acids. The chain's CDR3 is CASRVDRRNQPQHF.